These 25 T cell receptor beta chains were sequenced from one sample in a study of T-cell reconstitution after alpha-beta-depleted transplantation in children. Library preparation (for TCRbeta) was performed with unique molecular identifiers. TCRdb reanalysed the PCR reads using MiXCR and keeps one entry per CDR3 protein. This table holds over 550,000 distinct CDR3 sequences, 10% to 13% found once. The sample here was PBMCs from the stem cell graft donor, taken from the stem cell graft. The receptor set was obtained from a human donor who donated a stem cell graft to a child with acute myeloid leukemia.

This clonotype was seen only a few times. J is TRBJ2-7 and V is TRBV7-2, with D possibly called TRBD1 or TRBD2 (5 bases each). CDR1 SGHTA and CDR2 FQGNSA come from the germline V gene. Trimming took 6 bases from V and 6 from J, leaving 24 bases between them. This CDR3 has 16 amino acids. The CDR3 loop is CASSLINRDGSLEQYF. The CDR3 nucleotides read TGTGCCAGCAGTCTGATAAACCGGGACGGGTCCCTCGAGCAGTACTTC.

This clonotype occurred many times. The chain uses TRBV5-6 and TRBJ2-1, with D possibly TRBD1 on 6 matching bases. V lost 4 bases to trimming and J lost 9 bases, with 14 bases between them. There are 13 residues in the CDR3. CDR1 and CDR2 (germline): SGHDT, YYEEEE. This CDR3 is CASSPARGREQFF. CDR3 bases: TGTGCCAGCAGCCCCGCCAGGGGACGTGAGCAGTTCTTC.

This clonotype was picked up a small number of times. This chain joins TRBV7-3 and TRBJ2-7, with a tentative D call TRBD1 (6 bases). Trimming stripped 2 bases from V and 5 bases from J, with 10 bases between. This CDR3 region has 13 residues. Germline V gene data show CDR1 as SGHTA and CDR2 as FQGTGA. The CDR3, as DNA: TGTGCCAGCAGCTTAGCTAGGGGGAACGAGCAGTACTTC. Translating gives CASSLARGNEQYF.

This clonotype was counted ten times or more. The gene calls are TRBV6-5 and TRBJ2-7, with D uncertain. V dropped 2 bases and J dropped 7 bases, with 18 bases sitting between them. The CDR3 runs 15 residues. Germline loops: CDR1 MNHEY, CDR2 SVGAGI. Here the CDR3 reads CASSYGKRFFGEQYF. The CDR3 bases are TGTGCCAGCAGTTACGGGAAGCGTTTTTTTGGGGAGCAGTACTTC.

The chain links TRBV5-1 to TRBJ2-7, with D perhaps matching TRBD2 (5 bases). V gave up 4 bases and J gave up 6 bases, with 17 bases separating them. Germline assignment: CDR1 SGHRS and CDR2 YFSETQ. CDR3 length: 14 residues. The CDR3 DNA follows: TGCGCCAGCAGCCAGGAACTAGATATCGCCGAGCAGTACTTC. It yields the protein CASSQELDIAEQYF. The entire variable domain, with the rest obtained from reference TRBV5-1 and TRBJ2-7, is as follows: KAGVTQTPRYLIKTRGQQVTLSCSPISGHRSVSWYQQTPGQGLQFLFEYFSETQRNKGNFPGRFSGRQFSNSRSEMNVSTLELGDSALYLCASSQELDIAEQYFGPGTRLTVT.

This clonotype was detected only a few times. The chain carries TRBV15 and TRBJ2-1, with D perhaps matching TRBD1 (6 bases). The CDR3 has 15 amino acids. Trimming took off 1 base at V and 7 bases at J, with 14 bases between the two ends. From germline, CDR1 is LNHNV and CDR2 YYDKDF (reference sequence). The CDR3 reads CATSRANQGYNEQFF. In nucleotides, the CDR3 is TGTGCCACCAGCAGAGCGAACCAGGGGTATAATGAGCAGTTCTTC.

Only a few counts were recorded for this clonotype. V gene TRBV5-1 combines with J gene TRBJ2-3, with unresolved D. Germline V gives CDR1 SGHRS, CDR2 YFSETQ. The CDR3 is 15 amino acids. Trimming pared 6 bases from V and 2 bases from J, leaving 16 bases between. The CDR3 nucleotides read TGCGCCAGCACCACCAACCGGAGATTCACAGATACGCAGTATTTT. It encodes CASTTNRRFTDTQYF.

This clonotype was counted between two and nine times. The chain couples TRBV6-5 to TRBJ2-1, with D maybe TRBD2 (5 bases). Germline values: CDR1 MNHEY, CDR2 SVGAGI. Trimming pared 2 bases from V and 7 bases from J, leaving 12 bases between. The CDR3 extends over 14 amino acids. In DNA form, the CDR3 reads TGTGCCAGCAGTTACAAGGGCGGGTTGAATGAGCAGTTCTTC. Protein sequence: CASSYKGGLNEQFF.

This clonotype was recorded a few times. This chain connects TRBV19 to TRBJ2-7, with a tentative D call TRBD2 (5 bases). Germline V gene lookup returns CDR1 LNHDA and CDR2 SQIVND (reference sequence). The V end lost 3 bases, the J end lost 1 base, and 7 bases lay between the germline ends. The CDR3 is 13 amino acids. CDR3 region: CASSIDYSYEQYF. The DNA for the CDR3 is TGTGCCAGTAGTATTGACTATTCCTACGAGCAGTACTTC.

This clonotype was seen only a few times. The rearrangement links TRBV20-1 to TRBJ2-7; possibly TRBD2 for D (6 bases). Trimming left V 2 bases short and J 3 bases short, with 17 bases between. The germline V gene has CDR1 DFQATT and CDR2 SNEGSKA (reference sequence). The CDR3 totals 15 residues. The CDR3 here is CSARRDAGRRYEQYF. The CDR3 region has the DNA TGCAGTGCTAGACGCGACGCGGGAAGACGCTACGAGCAGTACTTC.

The V and J genes are TRBV7-9 and TRBJ2-7; 10 positions agree with TRBD2. V dropped 7 bases and J dropped 5; count of bases not matched to a gene: 11. Germline V gives CDR1 SEHNR, CDR2 FQNEAQ (reference sequence). The CDR3 covers 15 residues. The chain's CDR3 is CASMSGRAIGNEQYF. As DNA, the CDR3 is TGTGCCAGCATGAGCGGGAGGGCCATCGGTAACGAGCAGTACTTC.

The table lists this clonotype with a few counts. The chain combines TRBV20-1 with TRBJ2-3; 11 bases match TRBD2. Germline V CDR1 and CDR2: DFQATT, SNEGSKA (reference sequence). The trim removed 1 base at V and 5 bases at J, leaving 5 bases unmatched. The CDR3 sequence is 15 residues long. CDR3 sequence (DNA): TGCAGTGCTAGAGGGTGGCTAGCGGGGGGAGATACGCAGTATTTT. The encoded protein is CSARGWLAGGDTQYF.

V is TRBV5-4 and J is TRBJ2-2; 9 nucleotides agree with TRBD1. CDR3 length equals 16 residues. Germline CDR1 and CDR2: SGHNT and YYREEE (reference sequence). The V gene end was trimmed by 4 bases and the J gene end by 7 bases; junction bases not matched to a gene: 11. For the CDR3, the DNA is TGTGCCAGCAGCCCGACCGGGACAGGGAAACACGGGGAGCTGTTTTTT. Translated, it gives CASSPTGTGKHGELFF.

The CDR3 loop is CASTLLSGAGELFF. The CDR3 nucleotides are TGTGCCAGCACTCTCCTAAGCGGGGCCGGGGAGCTGTTTTTT. The gene calls are TRBV6-2 or TRBV6-3 and TRBJ2-2; 7 bases agree with TRBD2. The CDR3 covers 14 residues. Germline values: CDR1 MNHEY, CDR2 SVGEGT. Trimming took 7 bases from V and 6 from J; bases not matched to a gene: 8.

This chain links TRBV6-2 or TRBV6-3 with TRBJ2-2; TRBD2 matches 10 bases. This CDR3 has 14 residues. CDR1 and CDR2 from the germline V gene are MNHEY and SVGEGT. Losses at the gene ends were 7 bases for V and 6 bases for J; bases not matched to a gene: 5. The CDR3, as DNA: TGTGCCAGCAAGGCTAGCGGGAGCGCCGGGGAGCTGTTTTTT. Translated, it gives CASKASGSAGELFF.

This clonotype was picked up a small number of times. V gene TRBV20-1 combines with J gene TRBJ2-5, with TRBD1 as a possible D gene (6 bases). Deletions cut 7 bases from V and 4 bases from J, with 16 bases between. The CDR3 contains 13 residues. CDR1 and CDR2 from the germline V gene are DFQATT and SNEGSKA (reference sequence). Here the CDR3 DNA reads TGCAGTGTTTACTCGGACAGCTCAGAGACCCAGTACTTC. Its protein product is CSVYSDSSETQYF.

This clonotype was counted a few times. The rearrangement links TRBV2 to TRBJ1-5, with D unresolved. The CDR3 is 12 amino acids. The V end lost 0 bases, the J end lost 14 bases, and 11 bases lay between the germline ends. Looked up from germline, CDR1 is SNHLY and CDR2 is FYNNEI. The DNA of the CDR3 is TGTGCCAGCAGTGAAGCAGTCGGGTTGAAGCATTTT. This encodes CASSEAVGLKHF.

Only a few counts were recorded for this clonotype. This chain joins TRBV12-3 or TRBV12-4 and TRBJ2-7, with 9 nucleotides matching TRBD1. V dropped 8 bases and J dropped 2; count of bases not matched to a gene: 19. There are 18 residues in the CDR3. The CDR3, as DNA: TGTGCCAGCTGTCCACCAACTCGACCGGGACAGGGTACCTACGAGCAGTACTTC. Amino acid sequence: CASCPPTRPGQGTYEQYF.

There are many counts of this clonotype. The genes are TRBV11-2 and TRBJ2-1; no firm D call. V was trimmed by 1 base and J by 5 bases, leaving 6 bases between them. Germline V gene data show CDR1 as SGHAT and CDR2 as FQNNGV. CDR3 length: 13 amino acids. This CDR3 reads CASSLGNHNEQFF. For the CDR3, the DNA is TGTGCCAGCAGCTTAGGGAATCACAATGAGCAGTTCTTC.

This clonotype came up many times. With a much larger clone just one base away, this may be a read error. The gene calls are TRBV7-2 and TRBJ2-7; TRBD2 aligns across 8 bases. V lost 1 base to trimming and J lost 0 bases; unmatched junction nucleotides: 2. Germline V gives CDR1 SGHTA, CDR2 FQGNSA. The CDR3 is 15 residues long. As DNA, the CDR3 is TGTGCCAGCAGCTTAGACACTAGCGGCTCCTACGAGCAGTACTTC. The encoded protein is CASSLDTSGSYEQYF.

This clonotype was seen repeatedly, ten times or more. This chain connects TRBV27 to TRBJ2-7; no clear D gene. With 1 base removed from V and 3 bases from J, the gap between germline ends came to 10 bases. CDR1 and CDR2 (germline): MNHEY, SMNVEV (reference sequence). This CDR3 has 14 residues. The CDR3 DNA follows: TGTGCCAGCAGTTTATATGGCAGAAACTACGAGCAGTACTTC. The encoded protein is CASSLYGRNYEQYF.

This chain joins TRBV7-9 and TRBJ2-1, with unresolved D. The germline CDR1 and CDR2 sequences are SEHNR and FQNEAQ (reference sequence). The CDR3 contains 12 residues. Deletions cut 0 bases from V and 7 bases from J, with 4 bases between. The CDR3 reads CASSLANNEQFF. CDR3 sequence (DNA): TGTGCCAGCAGCTTAGCCAATAATGAGCAGTTCTTC.

The chain links TRBV5-1 to TRBJ1-1; no clear D gene. The V end was cut by 6 bases, the J end by 0 bases, with 12 bases between. The CDR3 runs to 14 residues. Germline V gene sequence: CDR1 SGHRS, CDR2 YFSETQ. This CDR3 is CASTLAPLNTEAFF. CDR3 DNA sequence: TGCGCCAGCACCCTAGCCCCCTTGAACACTGAAGCTTTCTTT.

The CDR3 DNA is TGCGCCAGCAGCCAAGACGAGTCCGGGAGGGCCGGTAATGAGCAGTTCTTC. This codes for CASSQDESGRAGNEQFF. This chain connects TRBV4-3 to TRBJ2-1; 8 bases agree with TRBD2. In germline, CDR1 is LGHNA, CDR2 YSLEER. The CDR3 runs to 17 residues. The ends lost 0 bases at V and 7 bases at J; junction bases unmatched: 11.

This clonotype was seen many times. The chain carries TRBV6-5 and TRBJ2-5; D not resolved. The germline CDR1 and CDR2 sequences are MNHEY and SVGAGI. V lost 0 bases to trimming and J lost 7 bases, with 12 bases between them. The CDR3 contains 14 residues. The CDR3 loop is CASSYSSQFVTQYF. The CDR3 DNA reads as TGTGCCAGCAGTTACTCGAGTCAGTTCGTGACCCAGTACTTC.